The 2 T cell receptor beta chains listed next were all sequenced from one sample in a study of shared clonotypes between healthy human individuals (dated by TCRdb to the early 2020s). The library relied on the immunoSEQ multiplex PCR assay. The clones in this table, taken by TCRdb from immuneACCESS, are in-frame only. Not every clone is retained; where verified, under half of the shortfall comes from an unresolved V gene, and the cause of the rest is unknown. Here the sample has more than 2,000,000 clones; 90% to 95% occur a single time. The top ten constitute around 0.14% of the sample. Sequencing input: naive CD4+ T cells sorted from blood. Explained via the paper, the cell subset or site label denotes: CD45RA+ positively selected. All receptors come from a man younger than 35 in good health.

The sample holds one count of this clone. The chain has TRBV7-9 and TRBJ2-3, with D possibly TRBD1 on 6 matching bases. The germline gives CDR1 SEHNR, CDR2 FQNEAQ (reference sequence). The length of the CDR3 is 15 residues. V was clipped by 7 bases and J by 0 bases, with 14 bases between them. CDR3: CASIARQVSTDTQYF. CDR3 DNA: TGTGCCAGCATCGCAAGACAGGTTAGCACAGATACGCAGTATTTT.

The chain recombines TRBV11-3 with TRBJ2-7; no reliable D call. Trimming removed 0 bases at V and 3 bases at J, with 18 bases between. The germline V gene encodes CDR1 SGHNT and CDR2 YENEEA. The CDR3 runs 17 residues. The DNA of the CDR3 is TGTGCCAGCAGCTTAGATCAACACCCCGAGGTTTTCTACGAGCAGTACTTC. It yields the protein CASSLDQHPEVFYEQYF.